The TCR beta chain under discussion was sequenced for a study of chronic HIV infection and antiretroviral therapy. TCRdb re-called the 5' RACE reads through MiXCR, storing one row per CDR3 protein. The repertoire consists of 45,000 to 60,000 distinct CDR3 sequences, with about 20% occurring once and the leading ten covering over 2.5%. Per the germline V gene, CDR1 is SGDLS and CDR2 is YYNGEE. This CDR3 region has 14 residues. V was trimmed by 4 bases and J by 4 bases, leaving 12 bases between them. J is TRBJ2-1 and V is TRBV9, with D unresolved. The sequenced sample was peripheral blood. This receptor was taken from an adult who had HIV and had not received antiretroviral therapy, or was an uninfected healthy control (not recorded which). The CDR3 reads CASSPRPAYNEQFF. In nucleotides, the CDR3 is TGTGCCAGCAGCCCGAGACCAGCTTACAATGAGCAGTTCTTC.